Sequencing of this TCR beta chain was carried out in a study of blood T cell repertoires in COVID-19. Study-level information: T cells, B-cell-depleted T cells, or PBMCs supplied cDNA or gDNA.

The V segment lost 8 bases and the J segment 7 bases; nucleotides outside the gene matches: 7. The CDR3 consists of 13 residues. Authors' processing steps: Reference gene primers were amplified, and this amplification served to estimate nucleated cell counts. TCRdb keeps only in-frame clones here, not all; method: immunoSEQ multiplex PCR. That table gives V, J and clone size, and the DNA gave D and trimming. The table includes 200,000 to 250,000 clones, about 85% detected once. The sequence came from a man aged 25-45 years who had recovered from COVID-19. The sequenced material came from PBMCs or T cells enriched from blood (not recorded which). The rearrangement uses TRBV12-3 or TRBV12-4 and TRBJ1-4; TRBD1 agrees at 7 bases. The CDR3, as DNA: TGTGCCAGCTGCAGGGGGTTGGGTGAAAAACTGTTTTTT. This sequence encodes CASCRGLGEKLFF.